The following is a T cell receptor (beta chain) sequence with its context. Its antigen is still unknown. Base-call qualities are not available, and no considerably larger clone is one nucleotide away. This sample is drawn from a study of vaccination effects on CD4 cells after COVID-19 (dated 2022 in TCRdb). About the investigation overall: Participants received two doses of either the BNT162b2 or the mRNA-1273 mRNA SARS-CoV-2 vaccine. The Oncomine TCR Beta short-read assay on an Illumina iSeq 100 was used to sequence cultures from other donors in the study. SARS-CoV-2 spike-specific CD4+ TCR repertoires were compared before and after mRNA vaccination in COVID-19 convalescent patients and in infection-naive vaccine recipients. A total of 10 COVID-19 convalescent patients and a handful of SARS-CoV-2-naive healthy vaccine recipients were included in the full study. What the work shows at the level of the full study, not this receptor alone: Limitations of the study were the small number of convalescent patients and the absence of early post-infection timepoints. At late post-vaccination timepoints, both infection-induced and vaccine-induced clones showed marked clonal contraction, consistent with waning T cell responses. Among healthy vaccine recipients, nearly all vaccine-induced clones were SARS-CoV-2 mono-reactive, and just 1 of 255 was cross-reactive with common cold coronaviruses.

Libraries were constructed by the immunoSEQ multiplex PCR assay. DNA from the cultured and isolated CD4+ T cells underwent TCR beta CDR3 sequencing. The study's processing was this. Non-productive TCR sequences were discarded, and reads were trimmed to the CDR3 region, with only CDR3s of 7 or more amino acids retained. Antigen-specific clonotypes were identified with the MANAFEST web app by comparing expansion in peptide wells against reference cultures. For clones to be considered positive, expansion at FDR<0.05 versus reference and all other wells, an odds ratio above 5, and a frequency above 0.1% in two replicate wells were required. Clonotypes significantly expanded in SARS-CoV-2 spike wells and in at least one common cold coronavirus spike condition were defined as cross-reactive. CDR3 similarity was assessed by Levenshtein distance using the stringdist R package, and unrooted trees were constructed with ape in R 3.6.1. In its TCRdb copy, this immuneACCESS table keeps in-frame sequences only and misses some clones. Where compared with another copy, unresolved V genes explain less than half of these, and the others have no known cause. D and trimming come from the DNA, and the V and J calls and clone size come from that table. The sample contains 55,000 to 65,000 clones, roughly 81% of them found a single time. In total, the top ten clones hold 2% to 2.5% of the sample.

The ViraFEST assay stimulated PBMC with viral peptide pools and then used TCR sequencing to identify antigen-specific CD4+ T cell clonotypes by expansion. After less than 13 days of culture, CD4+ T cells were isolated with the EasySep CD4+ T cell isolation kit. The absence of prior SARS-CoV-2 infection in healthy vaccine recipients was confirmed by negative nucleocapsid antibodies before and after vaccination. Some 2 million PBMC per well were cultured in IMDM with 5% human AB serum, about 9.4 IU/ml IL-2 and gentamicin, plus 10 ug/ml peptides. On days 3 and 7, half of the culture medium was replaced with fresh IL-2-containing medium. Unless noted otherwise, every peptide stimulation condition was cultured in triplicate wells. PBMC were separated from whole blood using Ficoll-Paque Plus gradient centrifugation and were then either cryopreserved at -140C or used fresh. The overlapping peptide pools covered the spike proteins of SARS-CoV-2 and of the common cold coronaviruses HCoV-NL63, HCoV-OC43 and HCoV-229E. Genomic DNA was extracted from cultured CD4+ T cells with the QIAamp micro DNA kit.

Inclusive of the bounding cysteine and phenylalanine, the CDR3 is 14 residues long. Only the CDR3 DNA stays, 42 bases, in frame from base 1. V is trimmed back by 2 bases and J by 8 bases, and the junction contains 7 bases that no gene match accounts for. Looking up the germline V gene (reference sequence) yields CDR1 MNHEY and CDR2 SMNVEV. The chain joins TRBV27 to TRBJ1-2, and 8 bases in between align with TRBD1. This sequence originates from a human donor who received a COVID-19 vaccine. Sequences were derived from CD4+ T cells from PBMCs cultured with HCoV-229E spike peptides, sampled before COVID-19 vaccination. The label giving this sample's cell subset or site can be read as: HCoV-229E spike overlapping peptide pool stimulation. CDR3 loop: CASSLGYRGYGYTF. In nucleotides, the sequence is TGTGCCAGCAGTTTAGGGTACAGGGGGTACGGCTACACCTTC.